This T cell receptor (beta chain) derives from a study of T cell responses to AZD1222 COVID-19 vaccine. CDR1 and CDR2 from the germline V gene are LNHNV and YYDKDF (reference sequence). V was trimmed by 1 base and J by 3 bases, leaving 8 bases between them. The CDR3 contains 14 residues. The method was immunoSEQ multiplex PCR; TCRdb's version includes in-frame clones alone and lacks a portion of them. Among over 75,000 clones listed, 75% to 90% were seen once. This clone was detected once. What it binds is unknown. Study results and limitations: With two AZD1222 doses given, Spike-specific TCR breadth and depth both rose.

The sequenced sample was peripheral blood, obtained on day 0 of AZD1222 vaccination. This clonotype was sampled from an adult in good health. This chain connects TRBV15 to TRBJ2-3, with D maybe TRBD2 (6 bases). The CDR3 coding sequence is TGTGCCACCAGCAGAGGACTAGATACAGATACGCAGTATTTT. Its translation is CATSRGLDTDTQYF.